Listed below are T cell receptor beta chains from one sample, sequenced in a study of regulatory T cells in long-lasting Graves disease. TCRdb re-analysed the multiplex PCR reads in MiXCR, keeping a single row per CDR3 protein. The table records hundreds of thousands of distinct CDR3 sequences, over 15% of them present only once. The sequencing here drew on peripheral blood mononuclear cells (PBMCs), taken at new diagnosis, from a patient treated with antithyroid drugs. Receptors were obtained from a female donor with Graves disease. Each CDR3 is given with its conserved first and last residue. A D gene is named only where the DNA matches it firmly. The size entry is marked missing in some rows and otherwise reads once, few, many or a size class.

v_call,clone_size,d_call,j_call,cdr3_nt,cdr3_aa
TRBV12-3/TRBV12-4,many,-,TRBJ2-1,TGTGCCAGCAGTTTACAGGGGTGGAATGAGCAGTTCTTC,CASSLQGWNEQFF
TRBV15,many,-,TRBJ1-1,TGTGCCACCAGGGACAGCCTGATGAACACTGAAGCTTTCTTT,CATRDSLMNTEAFF
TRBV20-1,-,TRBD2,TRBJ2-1,TGCAGTGCTAGGGGTAGCGGGAGGAGCTCCTACAATGAGCAGTTCTTC,CSARGSGRSSYNEQFF
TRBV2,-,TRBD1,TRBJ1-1,TGTGCCAGCAGAGCGGGACAGGGAAATGAAGCTTTCTTT,CASRAGQGNEAFF
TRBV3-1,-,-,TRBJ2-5,TGTGCCAGCAGCCAAGATTGGGGGCAGGAGACCCAGTACTTC,CASSQDWGQETQYF
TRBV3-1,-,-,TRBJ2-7,TGTGCCAGCGCGCTTCGGGGGGAGCAGTACTTC,CASALRGEQYF
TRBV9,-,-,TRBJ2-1,TGTGCCAGCAGCGTATTTTTGGGCAATGAGCAGTTCTTC,CASSVFLGNEQFF
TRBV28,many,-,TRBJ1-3,TGTGCCAGCAGTTTGAATCCCAACTCTGGAAACACCATATATTTT,CASSLNPNSGNTIYF
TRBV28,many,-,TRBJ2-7,TGTGCCAGCAGCTTTTTGTCCTACGAGCAGTACTTC,CASSFLSYEQYF
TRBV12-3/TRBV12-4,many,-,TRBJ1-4,TGTGCCAGCGAAAAGGCGGGGGCGGGAACTAATGAAAAACTGTTTTTT,CASEKAGAGTNEKLFF
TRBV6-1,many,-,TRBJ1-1,TGTGCCAGCGTACACCGGGGCACTGAAGCTTTCTTT,CASVHRGTEAFF
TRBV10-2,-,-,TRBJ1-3,TGCGCCAGCAGGGACAGCTCTGGAAACACCATATATTTT,CASRDSSGNTIYF
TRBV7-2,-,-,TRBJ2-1,TGTGCCAGCAGCCGGACTCTTCGATCCTCCTACAATGAGCAGTTCTTC,CASSRTLRSSYNEQFF
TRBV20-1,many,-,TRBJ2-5,TGCAGTGCTAGAGACCCCTCTCCCCTAGTGAGCCAAGAGACCCAGTACTTC,CSARDPSPLVSQETQYF
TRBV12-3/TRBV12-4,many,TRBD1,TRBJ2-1,TGTGCCAGCAGTCTACAGGGGTATGAGCAGTTCTTC,CASSLQGYEQFF
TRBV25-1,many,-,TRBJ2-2,TGTGCCAGCAGTGCTACCAACACCGGGGAGCTGTTTTTT,CASSATNTGELFF
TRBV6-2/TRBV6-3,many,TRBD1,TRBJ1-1,TGTGCCAGCAGTGAAGGTACAGGGGGGCACACTGAAGCTTTCTTT,CASSEGTGGHTEAFF
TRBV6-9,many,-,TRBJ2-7,TGTGCCAGCAGTTATCAAGGGGGCGAGCAGTACTTC,CASSYQGGEQYF
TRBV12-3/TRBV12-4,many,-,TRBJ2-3,TGTGCCAGCAGCCCAGGGGATCGGTATACGCAGTATTTT,CASSPGDRYTQYF
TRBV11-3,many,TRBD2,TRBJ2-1,TGTGCCAGCAGCTTATGGGAGGGTGGGAATGAGCAGTTCTTC,CASSLWEGGNEQFF
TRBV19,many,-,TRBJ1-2,TGTGCCAGTAGTATGCCAGGGACTAACTATGGCTACACCTTC,CASSMPGTNYGYTF
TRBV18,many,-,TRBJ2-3,TGTGCCAGCTCTCCCCCCGGCTTCAGCACAGATACGCAGTATTTT,CASSPPGFSTDTQYF
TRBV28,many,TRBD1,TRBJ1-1,TGTGCCAGCAGCCTGGGACAGCGGGGCGGCACTGAAGCTTTCTTT,CASSLGQRGGTEAFF
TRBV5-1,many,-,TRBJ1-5,TGCGCCAGCGGCATGAAGCCCCAGCATTTT,CASGMKPQHF
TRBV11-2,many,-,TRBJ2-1,TGTGCCAGCACCCTTGGGGACAATGAGCAGTTCTTC,CASTLGDNEQFF
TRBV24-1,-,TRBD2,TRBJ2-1,TGTGCCACCAGTGACCCCTCAGCGGGAGGAGGGAATGAGCAGTTCTTC,CATSDPSAGGGNEQFF
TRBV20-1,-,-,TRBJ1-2,TGCAGTGCCCCGAGGGGCGGGGACGGCTACACCTTC,CSAPRGGDGYTF
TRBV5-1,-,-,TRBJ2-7,TGCGCCAGCAGCTTGTACGGGGGAGTAGGCTACGAGCAGTACTTC,CASSLYGGVGYEQYF
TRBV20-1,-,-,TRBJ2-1,TGCAGTGCCCAACGGGGCAATGAGCAGTTCTTC,CSAQRGNEQFF
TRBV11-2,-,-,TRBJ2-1,TGTGCCAGCAGCTTAGATACTAGACTCTACAATGAGCAGTTCTTC,CASSLDTRLYNEQFF
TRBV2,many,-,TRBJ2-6,TGTGCCAGCAAAGAGACGGGCTCTGGGGCCAACGTCCTGACTTTC,CASKETGSGANVLTF
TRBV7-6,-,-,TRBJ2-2,TGTGCCAGCAGCTTTGCAGGGGATTTCACCGGGGAGCTGTTTTTT,CASSFAGDFTGELFF
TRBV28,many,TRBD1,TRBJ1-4,TGTGCCAGCAGCCTCCCCGAGGGGGCAGCGGAAAAACTGTTTTTT,CASSLPEGAAEKLFF
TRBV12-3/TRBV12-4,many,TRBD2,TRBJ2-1,TGTGCCAGTGGGAGCTTAGCGGGAGGGCATGTAAATGAGCAGTTCTTC,CASGSLAGGHVNEQFF
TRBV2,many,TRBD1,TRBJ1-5,TGTGCCAGCAGCCGAACGAGGTGGGACAGGAATAGCAATCAGCCCCAGCATTTT,CASSRTRWDRNSNQPQHF
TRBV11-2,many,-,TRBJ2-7,TGTGCCAGCAGCTTAGGGGGTTCGACCTACGAGCAGTACTTC,CASSLGGSTYEQYF
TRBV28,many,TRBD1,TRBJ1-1,TGTGCCAGCAGTCCACGGACAGGCGTTAACACTGAAGCTTTCTTT,CASSPRTGVNTEAFF
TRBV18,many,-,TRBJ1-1,TGTGCCAGCTCACGTCGGACAGACGAGAACACTGAAGCTTTCTTT,CASSRRTDENTEAFF